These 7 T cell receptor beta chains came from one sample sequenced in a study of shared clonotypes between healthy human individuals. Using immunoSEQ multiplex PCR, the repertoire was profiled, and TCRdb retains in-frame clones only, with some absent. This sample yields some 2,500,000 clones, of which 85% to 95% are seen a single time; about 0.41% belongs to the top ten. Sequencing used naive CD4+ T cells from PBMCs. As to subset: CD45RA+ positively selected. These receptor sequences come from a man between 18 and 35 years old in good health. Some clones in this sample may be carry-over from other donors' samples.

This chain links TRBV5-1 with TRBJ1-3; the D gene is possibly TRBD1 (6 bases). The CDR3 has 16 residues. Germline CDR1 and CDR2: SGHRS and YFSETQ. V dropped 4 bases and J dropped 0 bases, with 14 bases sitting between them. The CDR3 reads CASSLETDSSGNTIYF. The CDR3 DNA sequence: TGCGCCAGCAGCCTAGAAACGGACAGCTCTGGAAACACCATATATTTT.

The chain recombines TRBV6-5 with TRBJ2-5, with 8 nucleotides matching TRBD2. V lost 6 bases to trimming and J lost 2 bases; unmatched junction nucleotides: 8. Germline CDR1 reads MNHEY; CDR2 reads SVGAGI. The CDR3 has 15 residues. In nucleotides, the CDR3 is TGTGCCAGCAGCCCCCGGGGGGGTGAGCAAGAGACCCAGTACTTC. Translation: CASSPRGGEQETQYF.

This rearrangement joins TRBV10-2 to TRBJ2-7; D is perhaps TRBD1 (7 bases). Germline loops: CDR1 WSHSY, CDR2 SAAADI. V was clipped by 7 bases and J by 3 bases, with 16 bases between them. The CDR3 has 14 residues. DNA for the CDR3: TGCGCCAGCAAGGAGGGGGCCATAGACTACGAGCAGTACTTC. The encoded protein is CASKEGAIDYEQYF.

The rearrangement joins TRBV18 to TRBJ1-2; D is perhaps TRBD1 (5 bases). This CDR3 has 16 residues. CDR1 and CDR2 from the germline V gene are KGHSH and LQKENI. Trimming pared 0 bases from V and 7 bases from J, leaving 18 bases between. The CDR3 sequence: CASSPPGRTTGFGYTF. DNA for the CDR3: TGTGCCAGCTCACCACCGGGACGGACTACTGGCTTTGGCTACACCTTC. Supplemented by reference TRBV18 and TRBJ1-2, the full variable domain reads NAGVMQNPRHLVRRRGQEARLRCSPMKGHSHVYWYRQLPEEGLKFMVYLQKENIIDESGMPKERFSAEFPKEGPSILRIQQVVRGDSAAYFCASSPPGRTTGFGYTFGSGTRLTVV.

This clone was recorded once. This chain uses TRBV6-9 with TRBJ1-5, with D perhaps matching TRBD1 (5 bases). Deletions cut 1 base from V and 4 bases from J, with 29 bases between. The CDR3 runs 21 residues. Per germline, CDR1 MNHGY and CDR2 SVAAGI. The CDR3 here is CASSYFRPYFPGRGENQPQHF. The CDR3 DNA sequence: TGTGCCAGCAGTTATTTTAGACCTTATTTTCCGGGACGGGGAGAAAATCAGCCCCAGCATTTT.

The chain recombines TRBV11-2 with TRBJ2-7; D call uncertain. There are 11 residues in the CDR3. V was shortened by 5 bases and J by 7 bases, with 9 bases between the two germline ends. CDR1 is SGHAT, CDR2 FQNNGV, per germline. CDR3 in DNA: TGTGCCAGCAGCCAGGCGGAGGAGCAGTACTTC. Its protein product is CASSQAEEQYF.

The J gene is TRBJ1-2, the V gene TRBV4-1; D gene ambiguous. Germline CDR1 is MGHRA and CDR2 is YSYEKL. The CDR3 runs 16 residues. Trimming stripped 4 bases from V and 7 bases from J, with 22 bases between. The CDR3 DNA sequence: TGCGCCAGCAGCCCATACTTTGGACCGCGGGTCCGTGGCTACACCTTC. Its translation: CASSPYFGPRVRGYTF.